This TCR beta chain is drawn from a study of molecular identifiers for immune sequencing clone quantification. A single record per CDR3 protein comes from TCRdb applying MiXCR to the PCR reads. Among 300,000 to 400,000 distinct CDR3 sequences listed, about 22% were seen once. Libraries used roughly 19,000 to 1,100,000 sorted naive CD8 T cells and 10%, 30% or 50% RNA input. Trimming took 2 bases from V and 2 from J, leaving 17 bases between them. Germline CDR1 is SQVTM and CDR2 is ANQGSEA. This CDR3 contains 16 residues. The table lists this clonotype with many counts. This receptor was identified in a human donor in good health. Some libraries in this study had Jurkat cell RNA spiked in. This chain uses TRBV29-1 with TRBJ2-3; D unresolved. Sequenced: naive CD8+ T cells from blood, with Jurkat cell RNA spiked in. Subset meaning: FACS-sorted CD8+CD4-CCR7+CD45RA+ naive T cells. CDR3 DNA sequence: TGCAGCGTTGAATTATCAAGGGTGCGTACCACAGATACGCAGTATTTT. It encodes CSVELSRVRTTDTQYF.